A selection of T cell receptor beta chains follows, all from one sample in a study of molecular identifiers for immune sequencing clone quantification. TCRdb called the PCR reads again in MiXCR, with one record for every CDR3 protein. The sample contains around 470,000 distinct CDR3 sequences, about 25% of which appear only once. The sequencing sample was made of naive CD8+ T cells from blood, with Jurkat cell RNA spiked in. Every receptor here comes from a human donor in good health. Some libraries in this study had Jurkat cell RNA spiked in. Each CDR3 is given with its conserved first and last residue. A D gene is named only where the DNA matches it firmly. Where a row states a size, it is once, few, many or the class of an expanded clone; other rows omit it.

NA	TRBV7-3	TRBD1	TRBJ1-1	CASSLTRQGRTEAFF	TGTGCCAGCAGCTTAACGCGACAGGGTCGGACTGAAGCTTTCTTT
few	TRBV20-1	TRBD2	TRBJ2-7	CSALDLAGGLIYEQYF	TGCAGTGCTCTAGATCTAGCGGGAGGCTTAATCTACGAGCAGTACTTC
NA	TRBV11-3	TRBD2	TRBJ2-1	CASSLEKRGRNEQFF	TGTGCCAGCAGCTTAGAAAAGCGGGGGAGGAATGAGCAGTTCTTC
NA	TRBV10-1	NA	TRBJ2-3	CASSESFPSSSGDTQYF	TGCGCCAGCAGCGAATCATTCCCCTCTTCCTCCGGAGATACGCAGTATTTT
NA	TRBV11-2	TRBD2	TRBJ2-7	CASSLAAGGAYEQYF	TGTGCCAGCAGCTTAGCGGCGGGGGGGGCCTACGAGCAGTACTTC
few	TRBV13	NA	TRBJ1-4	CASSLGTGGNEKLFF	TGTGCCAGCAGCTTAGGGACAGGAGGGAATGAAAAACTGTTTTTT
few	TRBV19	NA	TRBJ2-1	CASGPGSSSYNEQFF	TGTGCCAGTGGGCCGGGGAGCAGCTCCTACAATGAGCAGTTCTTC
NA	TRBV5-6	TRBD1	TRBJ2-5	CASSFRDRGQTQYF	TGTGCCAGCAGCTTCCGGGACAGGGGTCAGACCCAGTACTTC
NA	TRBV30	NA	TRBJ2-7	CAWEEGTFSYEQYF	TGTGCCTGGGAGGAAGGGACATTTTCCTACGAGCAGTACTTC
NA	TRBV12-5	TRBD2	TRBJ2-3	CASGPSSGGAGTQYF	TGTGCTAGTGGTCCTTCCAGCGGGGGTGCAGGTACGCAGTATTTT
NA	TRBV30	NA	TRBJ2-3	CAWSPEGDTQYF	TGTGCCTGGAGTCCCGAGGGGGATACGCAGTATTTT
many	TRBV27	NA	TRBJ1-1	CASSPRQETNTEAFF	TGTGCCAGCAGTCCTCGACAGGAAACGAACACTGAAGCTTTCTTT
many	TRBV7-6	TRBD2	TRBJ2-3	CASSKTSGEPDTQYF	TGTGCCAGCAGCAAAACTAGCGGGGAACCAGATACGCAGTATTTT
many	TRBV21-1	NA	TRBJ1-2	CASSKARQGYGYTF	TGTGCCAGCAGCAAAGCACGGCAGGGCTATGGCTACACCTTC
many	TRBV7-6	NA	TRBJ2-1	CASSSMDNEQFF	TGTGCCAGCAGCTCGATGGACAATGAGCAGTTCTTC
few	TRBV14	TRBD2	TRBJ2-3	CASNQGRTSGSTADTQYF	TGTGCCAGCAACCAAGGTCGAACTAGCGGGAGTACGGCAGATACGCAGTATTTT
few	TRBV28	NA	TRBJ2-7	CAGSLGLWASSSYEQYF	TGTGCCGGCAGTTTAGGGTTGTGGGCTAGCAGCTCCTACGAGCAGTACTTC
NA	TRBV12-3/TRBV12-4	TRBD1	TRBJ2-2	CASSLPGTGKLAGELFF	TGTGCCAGCAGTTTACCCGGGACAGGCAAGCTAGCCGGGGAGCTGTTTTTT
few	TRBV4-1	NA	TRBJ1-1	CASSQVRGADSEAFF	TGCGCCAGCAGCCAAGTTCGGGGGGCCGATTCTGAAGCTTTCTTT
NA	TRBV4-3	TRBD1	TRBJ2-7	CASSQDIGQGAYEQYF	TGCGCCAGCAGCCAAGATATAGGACAGGGGGCCTACGAGCAGTACTTC
many	TRBV27	TRBD2	TRBJ2-3	CASSFSGRGSDTQYF	TGTGCCAGCAGTTTCAGCGGGAGAGGGTCAGATACGCAGTATTTT
few	TRBV11-2	NA	TRBJ2-1	CASSRGVGGEQFF	TGTGCCAGCAGCCGAGGGGTAGGGGGAGAGCAGTTCTTC
few	TRBV30	NA	TRBJ1-1	CAWSGVTGTQAFF	TGTGCCTGGAGTGGTGTAACAGGGACGCAAGCTTTCTTT
many	TRBV28	TRBD1	TRBJ2-6	CASSRRGISGANVLTF	TGTGCCAGCAGCCGCAGGGGGATCTCTGGGGCCAACGTCCTGACTTTC
NA	TRBV6-6	NA	TRBJ1-4	CASTDRFLATNEKLFF	TGTGCCAGCACCGACCGCTTCTTAGCAACTAATGAAAAACTGTTTTTT
NA	TRBV30	NA	TRBJ2-3	CAWSRTTGTDTQYF	TGTGCCTGGAGTCGGACGACAGGCACAGATACGCAGTATTTT
once	TRBV12-3/TRBV12-4	NA	TRBJ2-2	CASTPDGSRELFF	TGTGCCAGCACCCCCGACGGTAGCAGGGAGCTGTTTTTT
many	TRBV6-5	NA	TRBJ1-5	CASSSQGLSWQPQHF	TGTGCCAGCAGCTCTCAGGGTTTATCTTGGCAGCCCCAGCATTTT
NA	TRBV12-3/TRBV12-4	NA	TRBJ1-5	CASSSGSRSNQPQHF	TGTGCCAGCAGTTCGGGCAGCCGGAGCAATCAGCCCCAGCATTTT
NA	TRBV29-1	NA	TRBJ2-1	CSVTSPAEFF	TGCAGCGTTACTAGCCCCGCGGAGTTCTTC
few	TRBV12-3/TRBV12-4	NA	TRBJ1-1	CASSFGQEAFF	TGTGCCAGCAGTTTTGGCCAGGAAGCTTTCTTT
many	TRBV7-9	TRBD2	TRBJ2-3	CASSLAGTSGRTSTDTQYF	TGTGCCAGCAGCTTAGCGGGGACTAGCGGGAGGACTAGCACAGATACGCAGTATTTT
many	TRBV6-6	TRBD1	TRBJ1-4	CASSYTGDNSWENEKLFF	TGTGCCAGCAGTTACACAGGGGACAATTCCTGGGAGAATGAAAAACTGTTTTTT
NA	TRBV12-3/TRBV12-4	TRBD1	TRBJ1-1	CASSLAPGQGEKTEAFF	TGTGCCAGCAGTTTAGCCCCGGGACAGGGGGAAAAAACTGAAGCTTTCTTT
NA	TRBV18	TRBD1	TRBJ2-3	CASSPGQGRNTGTQYF	TGTGCCAGCTCACCGGGACAGGGGAGAAACACAGGTACGCAGTATTTT
NA	TRBV20-1	NA	TRBJ2-6	CSALGSPDRANVLTF	TGCAGTGCTCTCGGGTCCCCGGATCGGGCCAACGTCCTGACTTTC
NA	TRBV4-1	NA	TRBJ2-7	CASSQLTGSSYEQYF	TGCGCCAGCAGCCAATTAACGGGGAGCTCCTACGAGCAGTACTTC
few	TRBV6-2/TRBV6-3	TRBD1	TRBJ1-6	CASRRQGWDNSPLHF	TGTGCCAGCAGACGACAGGGTTGGGATAATTCACCCCTCCACTTT
few	TRBV30	NA	TRBJ2-3	CAWSVLAGDTQYF	TGTGCCTGGAGTGTACTAGCAGGAGATACGCAGTATTTT
many	TRBV4-3	TRBD1	TRBJ1-2	CASSQDHRGRGGYTF	TGCGCCAGCAGCCAAGATCACAGGGGGCGAGGGGGCTACACCTTC
NA	TRBV6-1	TRBD2	TRBJ2-3	CASSEVAGGGADTQYF	TGTGCCAGCAGTGAAGTAGCTGGGGGAGGGGCAGATACGCAGTATTTT